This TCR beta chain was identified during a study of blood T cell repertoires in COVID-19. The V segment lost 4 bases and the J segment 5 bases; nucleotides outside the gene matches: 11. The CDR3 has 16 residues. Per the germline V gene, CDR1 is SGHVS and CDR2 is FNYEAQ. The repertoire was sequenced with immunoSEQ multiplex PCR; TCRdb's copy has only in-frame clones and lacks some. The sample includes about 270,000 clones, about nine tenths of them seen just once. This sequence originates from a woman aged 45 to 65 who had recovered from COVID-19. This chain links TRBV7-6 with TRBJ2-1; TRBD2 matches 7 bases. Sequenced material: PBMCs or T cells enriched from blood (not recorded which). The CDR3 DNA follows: TGTGCCAGCAGCTCCCAAACTGGCGGGAGCGACAATGAGCAGTTCTTC. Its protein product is CASSSQTGGSDNEQFF.